This section outlines one T cell receptor beta chain sequence together with its context. Antigen specificity is unknown. Because it lacks the conserved phenylalanine or tryptophan at the end, this CDR3 is likely a read error. The DNA is omitted, as the CDR3 cannot be located on it reliably, and the CDR3 follows TCRdb's listing. Amplification of TCR beta CDR3 regions was performed using RNA transcripts as template. A first-round RT-PCR of the TCR CDR3 used the HTBI primer set. TCRdb reanalysed the multiplex PCR reads using MiXCR and keeps one entry per CDR3 protein. The sample lists about 610,000 distinct CDR3 sequences, approximately 44% occurring once. The data stem from a study of T cells in Graves' hyperthyroidism and ophthalmopathy. Overall study findings and caveats: The model foresaw ophthalmopathy a median roughly 6.3 months prior to onset. Ophthalmopathy stood apart from stable hyperthyroidism in a 13 V-J model.

Germline lookup yields CDR1 DFQATT and CDR2 SNEGSKA (reference sequence). The CDR3 contains 12 residues when both ends are counted. Absence of ophthalmopathy progression within 18 months defined stable Graves' hyperthyroidism. The chain uses TRBV20-1 and TRBJ1-1; no DNA check was done on the table's D call, TRBD1. This receptor was taken from a woman younger than 30 with Graves' hyperthyroidism. The sample was peripheral blood or thyroid tissue (not recorded which). CDR3 region: CSARDRGWGAGS.